This TCR beta chain was sequenced in a study of memory CD4+ T cells and cytomegalovirus serostatus. Looking at the study overall: Donors were healthy Belgian adults, 10 or so CMV seropositive and approximately 25 seronegative. General study points: Repertoires predicted CMV serostatus with median bootstrapped AUC of about 0.96. Each of approximately 70 CMV-associated TCRbeta sequences occurred in one to five individuals.

Single viable CD3+CD4+CD8-CD45RO+ cells were sorted as the memory CD4+ T cells. Donors' CMV status reflects serum IgG against pp150, pp28, p38, p52. This clone was counted only a few times. The antigen is not known. Only in-frame clones appear in the TCRdb table, and some are missing; sequencing was by immunoSEQ multiplex PCR. The table lists 56,000 or so clones, about 80% of them singletons. Germline lookup yields CDR1 SGDLS and CDR2 YYNGEE. The CDR3 is made up of 13 amino acids. V was clipped by 4 bases and J by 6 bases, with 12 bases between them. This TCR was sampled from an adult in good health and CMV-seronegative. The material sequenced was memory CD4+ T cells from blood. The rearrangement links TRBV9 to TRBJ2-3, with D maybe TRBD2 (5 bases). The CDR3 nucleotides are TGTGCCAGCAGCACCCCCGGCGGGGATACGCAGTATTTT. It translates to CASSTPGGDTQYF.